This T cell receptor beta chain was documented in a study of T-cell reconstitution after alpha-beta-depleted transplantation in children. A TCRbeta library incorporating unique molecular identifiers was prepared. MiXCR was run by TCRdb on the PCR reads, yielding one entry per CDR3 protein. Of about 300,000 distinct CDR3 sequences listed, around 9.1% were seen once; the top ten hold just under 7.5%. The TCR was taken from a boy under two years old with acute myeloid leukemia, due to receive a stem cell transplant. Sequenced material: PBMCs, taken before TCRalphabeta/CD19-depleted stem cell transplant.

Here the CDR3 reads CAISDRKGRSSYNEQFF. As DNA, the CDR3 is TGTGCCATCAGTGATCGAAAGGGGCGCAGCTCCTACAATGAGCAGTTCTTC. The chain carries TRBV10-3 and TRBJ2-1; D is possibly TRBD1 (5 bases). The length of the CDR3 is 17 residues. Germline lookup yields CDR1 ENHRY and CDR2 SYGVKD. Trimming cost V 3 bases and J 0 bases, with 15 bases left between them.